The sequence of this T cell receptor beta chain was determined in a study of shared clonotypes between healthy human individuals. Researchers divided each subset's genomic DNA evenly across several immunoSEQ plates. Authors' processing steps: From ImmunoSEQ came sequences covering only the junction and carrying no quality scores, so filtering differed. Produced via immunoSEQ multiplex PCR; TCRdb's table is partial and in-frame only. The V and J calls and clone size come from that table; D and trimming were worked out from the DNA. The table includes about 2.3 million clones, just under 95% detected once. A word on this clone: Its cognate antigen is unknown.

The CDR3 extends over 15 amino acids. Germline CDR1 and CDR2: MDHEN and SYDVKM. Deletions cut 5 bases from V and 6 bases from J, with 19 bases between. Whole-study results and caveats: Relative to clonotypes present in all four donors, those not shared had lower generation probabilities. An effect of sequencing depth on clonotype sharing among donors was expected.

The gene calls are TRBV28 and TRBJ1-1; D perhaps matches TRBD1 (6 bases). The origin of this receptor is a man younger than 30 in good health. Some clones in this sample may be carry-over from other donors' samples. Sequencing was performed on naive CD4+ T cells from PBMCs. Subset in this sample: CD45RA+ positively selected. This chain's CDR3 is CASSPLTGGGSEAFF. CDR3 sequence (DNA): TGTGCCAGCAGTCCGTTGACAGGAGGGGGTTCTGAAGCTTTCTTT.